The next 24 T cell receptor beta chains were all read from a single sample in a study of shared clonotypes between healthy human individuals. Only in-frame clones appear in the TCRdb table, and some are missing; sequencing was by immunoSEQ multiplex PCR. The sample contains approximately 2.4 million clones, nearly 97% of which appear only once. Sequenced input: naive CD4+ T cells sorted from blood. Subset noted: CD45RA+ positively selected. These receptors all stem from a man aged 18 to 35 in good health.

The chain joins TRBV2 to TRBJ2-3; unclear D gene. Germline V gene sequence: CDR1 SNHLY, CDR2 FYNNEI. The V end lost 7 bases, the J end lost 2 bases, and 13 bases lay between the germline ends. The CDR3 is 14 amino acids. CDR3 protein: CASNLEFHTDTQYF. Here the CDR3 DNA reads TGTGCCAGCAATCTCGAGTTCCACACAGATACGCAGTATTTT.

The CDR3 DNA follows: TGTGCCAGCAGTGAAGCACAGGGGGTCTACGAGCAGTACTTC. This gives the protein CASSEAQGVYEQYF. This sequence joins TRBV6-1 and TRBJ2-7; 8 bases align to TRBD1. The J segment lost 3 bases and the V segment lost 0 bases, leaving 1 base of the junction unmatched. The CDR3 sequence is 14 residues long. Per germline, CDR1 MNHNS and CDR2 SASEGT.

This clone has just a few counts. Different DNA sequences within this sample yield the same CDR3. The chain uses TRBV7-2 and TRBJ1-6; D unclear. The CDR3 spans 11 residues. V was cut by 5 bases and J by 7 bases, with 3 bases left in between. CDR1 is SGHTA and CDR2 is FQGNSA in the germline V gene. In nucleotides, the CDR3 is TGTGCCAGCAGCCAAAATTCACCCCTCCACTTT. It is translated as CASSQNSPLHF.

The DNA of the CDR3 is TGCGCCAGCAGCTTGCTTTCTAGCGGTAACCACAATGAGCAGTTCTTC. The encoded protein is CASSLLSSGNHNEQFF. The chain carries TRBV5-1 and TRBJ2-1; 7 bases are shared with TRBD2. The CDR3 consists of 16 residues. Germline loops: CDR1 SGHRS, CDR2 YFSETQ. Trimming at V came to 1 base and at J to 5 bases, leaving 9 bases not matched to a gene.

This chain links TRBV7-2 with TRBJ2-7, with D tentatively TRBD2 (7 bases). The germline V gene has CDR1 SGHTA and CDR2 FQGNSA. The V end lost 8 bases, the J end lost 0 bases, and 17 bases lay between the germline ends. This CDR3 spans 15 amino acids. CDR3 in DNA: TGTGCCAGCTCAGGGGCAGCGGGGAGCTCCTACGAGCAGTACTTC. Amino acid sequence: CASSGAAGSSYEQYF.

The gene calls are TRBV21-1 and TRBJ1-1. TRBV21-1 is deemed a pseudogene. The CDR3 totals 12 residues. CDR3 loop: CASSTLVTDAFF. In DNA, the CDR3 is TGTGCCAGCAGCACCCTGGTGACCGACGCTTTCTTT.

The rearrangement links TRBV6-1 to TRBJ2-7; 8 nucleotides line up with TRBD1. Germline CDR1 MNHNS, CDR2 SASEGT. CDR3 length equals 15 residues. After removal of 6 bases from V and 5 bases from J, the junction contained 12 bases not matched to a gene. The CDR3 loop is CASRPDRGTVHEQYF. The CDR3 DNA reads as TGTGCCAGCAGACCCGACAGGGGTACCGTCCACGAGCAGTACTTC.

The chain combines TRBV2 with TRBJ1-2; 9 positions match TRBD1. Germline V lookup: CDR1 SNHLY, CDR2 FYNNEI. This CDR3 is built from 14 residues. V lost 2 bases and J lost 5; bases outside the gene matches: 3. The CDR3 reads CASSENRGQYGYTF. The CDR3, as DNA: TGTGCCAGCAGTGAAAACAGGGGGCAATATGGCTACACCTTC.

V gene TRBV4-1 combines with J gene TRBJ2-2, with D maybe TRBD1 (6 bases). The V end lost 1 base, the J end lost 0 bases, and 15 bases lay between the germline ends. Germline V lookup: CDR1 MGHRA, CDR2 YSYEKL. The CDR3 is made up of 18 amino acids. This chain's CDR3 is CASSQVRQAYSNTGELFF. CDR3 sequence (DNA): TGCGCCAGCAGCCAAGTAAGACAGGCGTACTCGAACACCGGGGAGCTGTTTTTT.

Worth noting for this clone: Compared with germline, one end of the junction differs, possibly owing to a read error. This chain uses TRBV4-3 with TRBJ1-6, with D possibly TRBD1 on 6 matching bases. CDR3 length: 16 residues. Per the germline V gene, CDR1 is LGHNA and CDR2 is YSLEER. The CDR3 bases are TGCGCCAGCAGCCAGTCCCCCGGGGGCGAAAATTTACCCCTCCACTTT. This gives the protein CASSQSPGGENLPLHF.

About this clone: The same CDR3 also results from other DNA sequences found in this sample. In DNA form, the CDR3 reads TGTGCCAGCCGGGCGGATAGCACAGATACGCAGTATTTT. Translation: CASRADSTDTQYF. The gene calls are TRBV2 and TRBJ2-3; D ambiguous. The CDR3 extends over 13 amino acids. V lost 8 bases, J lost 0 bases, and 9 bases lay in between. Per the germline V gene, CDR1 is SNHLY and CDR2 is FYNNEI.

V and J are TRBV5-4 and TRBJ2-3; 7 nucleotides agree with TRBD2. The V gene's germline CDR1 is SGHNT and CDR2 YYREEE (reference sequence). This CDR3 is built from 15 residues. V trimming: 4 bases; J trimming: 2 bases; junction bases outside the gene matches: 7. CDR3 in amino acids: CASSTGLIATDTQYF. The CDR3 region has the DNA TGTGCCAGCAGCACGGGACTAATCGCCACAGATACGCAGTATTTT.

The rearrangement uses TRBV25-1 and TRBJ2-1; D may be TRBD2 (6 bases). V was trimmed by 5 bases and J by 6 bases, leaving 14 bases between them. Looked up from germline, CDR1 is MGHDK and CDR2 is SYGVNS. The CDR3 covers 14 residues. CDR3 sequence (DNA): TGTGCCAGCAGTTTGACCGGAGGGGTCAATGAGCAGTTCTTC. As protein: CASSLTGGVNEQFF.

This clone was seen once. Other DNA sequences in the sample encode the same CDR3. The rearrangement uses TRBV5-1 and TRBJ2-5; the match to TRBD1 covers 7 bases. The CDR3 totals 15 residues. Germline CDR1 SGHRS, CDR2 YFSETQ. V was clipped by 0 bases and J by 2 bases; unmatched bases: 4. The CDR3 sequence: CASSLGGTAQETQYF. CDR3 DNA: TGCGCCAGCAGCTTGGGAGGGACAGCACAAGAGACCCAGTACTTC.

The chain employs TRBV30 and TRBJ1-5; TRBD1 might be the D (5 bases). Germline V gene sequence: CDR1 GTSNPN, CDR2 SVGIG (reference sequence). Trimming took off 4 bases at V and 6 bases at J, with 13 bases between the two ends. This CDR3 is 13 amino acids long. CDR3 sequence: CAWNKGPVQPQHF. The CDR3 coding sequence is TGTGCCTGGAATAAGGGGCCGGTTCAGCCCCAGCATTTT. Full variable domain (remainder filled in from reference TRBV30 and TRBJ1-5): SQTIHQWPATLVQPVGSPLSLECTVEGTSNPNLYWYRQAAGRGLQLLFYSVGIGQISSEVPQNLSASRPQDRQFILSSKKLLLSDSGFYLCAWNKGPVQPQHFGDGTRLSIL.

The gene calls are TRBV23-1 and TRBJ2-7; no reliable D call. TRBV23-1 is an ORF for which the function is uncertain. Trimming took off 0 bases at V and 12 bases at J, with 9 bases between the two ends. The CDR3 spans 11 residues. The chain's CDR3 is CASSQSGGWYF. The CDR3 region has the DNA TGCGCCAGCAGTCAATCTGGTGGTTGGTACTTC.

This chain uses TRBV5-6 with TRBJ1-5; 7 bases map to TRBD1. Per germline, CDR1 SGHDT and CDR2 YYEEEE. V gave up 4 bases and J gave up 0 bases; unmatched junction bases: 13. The CDR3 loop spans 18 amino acids. CDR3 region: CASSRRKTGTNSNQPQHF. The CDR3 DNA reads TGTGCCAGCAGCCGACGGAAGACAGGGACAAATAGCAATCAGCCCCAGCATTTT.

This chain links TRBV6-6 with TRBJ2-1; D is ambiguous. This CDR3 has 11 residues. V was shortened by 5 bases and J by 10 bases, with 9 bases between the two germline ends. Germline V lookup: CDR1 MNHNY, CDR2 SVGAGI (reference sequence). The CDR3 region is CASSPMSEQFF. CDR3 sequence (DNA): TGTGCCAGCAGTCCTATGTCGGAGCAGTTCTTC.

This chain joins TRBV7-2 and TRBJ2-7, with D possibly being TRBD1 (6 bases). Germline V gene sequence: CDR1 SGHTA, CDR2 FQGNSA. The CDR3 sequence is 13 residues long. Trimming pared 5 bases from V and 2 bases from J, leaving 10 bases between. The CDR3 region is CASSLPGAYEQYF. In nucleotides, the CDR3 is TGTGCCAGCAGCCTTCCAGGGGCCTACGAGCAGTACTTC.

In the case of this clone: Other DNA sequences in the same sample also yield this CDR3. The gene calls are TRBV10-3 and TRBJ2-4; D uncertain. V was shortened by 0 bases and J by 1 base, with 7 bases between the two germline ends. The CDR3 spans 15 residues. Germline CDR1 and CDR2: ENHRY and SYGVKD. The CDR3 DNA reads as TGTGCCATCAGTGAGTCACAAGGGGCCAAAAACATTCAGTACTTC. Encoded protein: CAISESQGAKNIQYF.

V usage is TRBV28 and J usage is TRBJ1-1; D might be TRBD1 (6 bases). Looked up from germline, CDR1 is MDHEN and CDR2 is SYDVKM. The CDR3 consists of 15 residues. Trimming took 8 bases from V and 7 from J, leaving 23 bases between them. The CDR3 DNA reads TGTGCCAGCTGTCTTGCAGGGGCCGAAAAACGTGAAGCTTTCTTT. Its protein product is CASCLAGAEKREAFF.

In its sample, this clone was seen once. Additional DNA sequences in this sample encode the identical CDR3. The chain recombines TRBV6-5 with TRBJ2-7; 8 bases are shared with TRBD1. The trim removed 5 bases at V and 4 bases at J, leaving 1 base unmatched. CDR3 size: 12 residues. CDR1 is MNHEY and CDR2 is SVGAGI in the germline V gene. The CDR3 protein is CASSRTGYEQYF. The CDR3 bases are TGTGCCAGCAGTAGGACAGGGTACGAGCAGTACTTC.

The chain is built from TRBV5-1 and TRBJ1-2, with D uncertain. Germline V gene lookup returns CDR1 SGHRS and CDR2 YFSETQ. The CDR3 is 15 residues long. The ends were cut back, 0 bases at V and 3 bases at J, with 12 bases in the middle. The CDR3 DNA follows: TGCGCCAGCAGCTTGGGACCGACTTGGGACTATGGCTACACCTTC. Translation: CASSLGPTWDYGYTF.

The CDR3 sequence: CAWSPGLAGGTGELFF. For the CDR3, the DNA is TGTGCCTGGAGTCCGGGACTAGCGGGGGGGACCGGGGAGCTGTTTTTT. The V and J genes are TRBV30 and TRBJ2-2; 16 nucleotides agree with TRBD2. The trim removed 2 bases at V and 5 bases at J, leaving 2 bases unmatched. This CDR3 region has 16 residues. Per the germline V gene, CDR1 is GTSNPN and CDR2 is SVGIG (reference sequence).